This T cell receptor (beta chain) was obtained from a study of blood T cell repertoires in COVID-19. TCRdb keeps only in-frame clones here, not all; method: immunoSEQ multiplex PCR. The sample comprises just over 150,000 clones, 70% to 90% of which are singletons, and approximately 6.6% rests with the top ten. Participants were aged roughly 18 to 90 years, lived in about 26 US areas, and enrolled virtually. The study counted Cohort 3 donors as recovered given two negative PCRs, clearance, or symptom resolution. V was pared by 4 bases and J by 8 bases, with 5 bases of the junction left unmatched. Germline assignment: CDR1 MNHEY and CDR2 SVGAGI. CDR3 length: 15 residues.

This chain uses TRBV6-5 with TRBJ1-4; 12 nucleotides agree with TRBD1. The source material was PBMCs or T cells enriched from blood (not recorded which). The clonotype originates from a woman in her forties or fifties who had recovered from COVID-19. The CDR3 nucleotides read TGTGCCAGCAGTTCGGCCGGGACAGGGGGCGAAAAACTGTTTTTT. It yields the protein CASSSAGTGGEKLFF.